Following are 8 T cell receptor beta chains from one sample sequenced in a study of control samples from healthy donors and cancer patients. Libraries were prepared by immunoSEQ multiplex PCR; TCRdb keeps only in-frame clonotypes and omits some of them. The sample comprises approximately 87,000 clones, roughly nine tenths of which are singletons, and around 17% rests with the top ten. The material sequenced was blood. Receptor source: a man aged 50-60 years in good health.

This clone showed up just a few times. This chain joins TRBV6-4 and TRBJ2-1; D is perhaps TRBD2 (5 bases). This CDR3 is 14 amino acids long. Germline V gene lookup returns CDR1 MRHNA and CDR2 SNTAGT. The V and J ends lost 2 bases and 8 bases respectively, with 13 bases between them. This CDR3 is CASSDHGLVDEQFF. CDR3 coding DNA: TGTGCCAGCAGTGACCATGGACTTGTCGATGAGCAGTTCTTC.

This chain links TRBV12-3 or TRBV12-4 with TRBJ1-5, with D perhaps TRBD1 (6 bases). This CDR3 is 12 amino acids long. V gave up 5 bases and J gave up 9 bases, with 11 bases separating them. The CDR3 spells CASSIRGRPQHF. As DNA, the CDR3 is TGTGCCAGCAGTATCCGGGGGCGGCCCCAGCATTTT.

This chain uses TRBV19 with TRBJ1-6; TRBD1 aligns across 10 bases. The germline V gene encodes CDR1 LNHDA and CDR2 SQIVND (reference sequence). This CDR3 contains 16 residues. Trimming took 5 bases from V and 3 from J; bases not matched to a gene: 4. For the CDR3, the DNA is TGTGCCAGTAGTGGCCGGGACAGGGGCTATAATTCACCCCTCCACTTT. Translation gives CASSGRDRGYNSPLHF.

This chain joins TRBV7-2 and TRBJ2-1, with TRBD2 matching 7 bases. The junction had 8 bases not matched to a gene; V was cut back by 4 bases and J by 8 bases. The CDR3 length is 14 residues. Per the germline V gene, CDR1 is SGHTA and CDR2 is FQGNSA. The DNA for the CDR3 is TGTGCCAGCAGCTCCCTAGCGGTTTGGGATGAGCAGTTCTTC. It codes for CASSSLAVWDEQFF.

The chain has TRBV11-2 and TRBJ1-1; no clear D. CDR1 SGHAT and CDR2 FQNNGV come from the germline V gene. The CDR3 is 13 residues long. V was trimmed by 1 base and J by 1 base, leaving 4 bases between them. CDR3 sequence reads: CASSLGPNTEAFF. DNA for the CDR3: TGTGCCAGCAGCTTAGGGCCGAACACTGAAGCTTTCTTT.

The CDR3, as DNA: TGTGCCAGCACCCCTTTCACAGGGAATGAGCAGTTCTTC. Amino acids: CASTPFTGNEQFF. The rearrangement links TRBV7-9 to TRBJ2-1; tentative D call: TRBD1 (6 bases). This CDR3 has 13 residues. CDR1 is SEHNR, CDR2 FQNEAQ, per germline (reference sequence). V gave up 7 bases and J gave up 7 bases, with 14 bases separating them.

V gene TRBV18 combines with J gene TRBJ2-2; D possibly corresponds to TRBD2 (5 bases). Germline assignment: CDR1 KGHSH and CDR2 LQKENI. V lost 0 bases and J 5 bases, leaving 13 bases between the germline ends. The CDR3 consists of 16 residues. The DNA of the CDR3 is TGTGCCAGCTCACCACCGGAGAGCGGCCGGACCGGGGAGCTGTTTTTT. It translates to CASSPPESGRTGELFF. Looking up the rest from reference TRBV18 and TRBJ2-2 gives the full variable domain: NAGVMQNPRHLVRRRGQEARLRCSPMKGHSHVYWYRQLPEEGLKFMVYLQKENIIDESGMPKERFSAEFPKEGPSILRIQQVVRGDSAAYFCASSPPESGRTGELFFGEGSRLTVL.

DNA for the CDR3: TGCGCCAGCAGCTCACGCTCTGGGGCCAACGTCCTGACTTTC. Translation gives CASSSRSGANVLTF. V gene TRBV5-1 combines with J gene TRBJ2-6; D gene ambiguous. Germline V gene lookup returns CDR1 SGHRS and CDR2 YFSETQ. The CDR3 contains 14 residues. Trimming left V 3 bases short and J 0 bases short, with 4 bases between.